This entry is about one TCR beta chain. The antigen remains undetermined. Sequencing was performed with immunoSEQ multiplex PCR; in TCRdb, only in-frame clones are kept and a portion is missing. The sample yields fewer than 100,000 clones, approximately 91% seen once. The data stem from a study of T cell responses to AZD1222 COVID-19 vaccine. Study findings and constraints: Reportedly, close to half of spike-specific TCRs are directed against unmutated variant regions.

In germline, CDR1 is SGHVS, CDR2 FQNEAQ. The CDR3 is made up of 17 amino acids. V trimming: 1 base; J trimming: 8 bases; junction bases outside the gene matches: 12. The sequence was obtained from an adult who received the AZD1222 COVID-19 vaccine. The rearrangement links TRBV7-8 to TRBJ2-1; TRBD2 matches 9 bases. Sequencing used peripheral blood, obtained 28 days after the second AZD1222 dose. CDR3 amino acids: CASSLGGGVAGVYEQFF. The CDR3 bases are TGTGCCAGCAGCTTAGGAGGTGGGGTAGCGGGAGTCTATGAGCAGTTCTTC.